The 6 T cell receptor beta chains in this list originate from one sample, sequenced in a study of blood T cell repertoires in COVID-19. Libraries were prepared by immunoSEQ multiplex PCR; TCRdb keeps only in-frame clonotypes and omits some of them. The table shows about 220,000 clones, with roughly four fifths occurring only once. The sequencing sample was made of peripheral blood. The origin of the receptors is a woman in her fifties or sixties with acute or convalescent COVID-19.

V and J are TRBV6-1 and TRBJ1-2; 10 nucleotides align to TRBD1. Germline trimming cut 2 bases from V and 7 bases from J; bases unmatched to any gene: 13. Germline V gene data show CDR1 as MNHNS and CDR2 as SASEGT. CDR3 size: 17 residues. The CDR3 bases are TGTGCCAGCAGTGAAACCCCAATCATAGACAGGGGGCTTGGCTACACCTTC. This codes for CASSETPIIDRGLGYTF.

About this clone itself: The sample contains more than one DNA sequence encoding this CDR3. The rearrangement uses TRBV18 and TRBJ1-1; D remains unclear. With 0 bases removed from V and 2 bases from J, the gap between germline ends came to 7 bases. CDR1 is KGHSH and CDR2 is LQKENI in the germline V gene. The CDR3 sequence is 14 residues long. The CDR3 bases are TGTGCCAGCTCACCACCGTCTGTTAACACTGAAGCTTTCTTT. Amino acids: CASSPPSVNTEAFF.

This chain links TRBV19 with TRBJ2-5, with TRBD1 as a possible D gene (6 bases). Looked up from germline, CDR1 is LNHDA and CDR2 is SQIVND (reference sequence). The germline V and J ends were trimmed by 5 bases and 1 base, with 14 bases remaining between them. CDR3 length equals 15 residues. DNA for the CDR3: TGTGCCAGTAGTCAGGGGATCACTTCCCAAGAGACCCAGTACTTC. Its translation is CASSQGITSQETQYF.

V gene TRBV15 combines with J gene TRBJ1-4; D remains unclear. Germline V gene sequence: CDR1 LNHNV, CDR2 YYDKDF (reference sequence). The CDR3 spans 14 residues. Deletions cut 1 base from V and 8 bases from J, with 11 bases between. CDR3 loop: CATSRATGREKLFF. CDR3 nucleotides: TGTGCCACCAGCAGAGCGACGGGAAGGGAAAAACTGTTTTTT.

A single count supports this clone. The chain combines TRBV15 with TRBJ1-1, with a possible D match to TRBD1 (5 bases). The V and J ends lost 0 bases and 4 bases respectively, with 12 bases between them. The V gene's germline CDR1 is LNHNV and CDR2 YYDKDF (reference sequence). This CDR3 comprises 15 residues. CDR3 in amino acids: CATSRDRGAGTEAFF. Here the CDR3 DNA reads TGTGCCACCAGCAGAGATCGTGGGGCAGGCACTGAAGCTTTCTTT.

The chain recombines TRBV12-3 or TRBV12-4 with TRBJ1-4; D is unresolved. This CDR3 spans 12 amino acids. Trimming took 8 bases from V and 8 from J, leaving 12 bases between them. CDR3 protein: CASWGEDEKLFF. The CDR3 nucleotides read TGTGCCAGCTGGGGAGAGGACGAAAAACTGTTTTTT.